This entry describes one T cell receptor (beta chain). The antigen remains undetermined. This sample is part of a study of cytomegalovirus exposure and HLA in healthy donors. Study results and caveats: Later, an analysis showed that TCR beta chains associated with HLA were more clonally expanded than others that were equally common.

The V gene's germline CDR1 is SEHNR and CDR2 FQNEAQ (reference sequence). The CDR3 is 14 amino acids. V trimming: 3 bases; J trimming: 0 bases; junction bases outside the gene matches: 1. 60 Vbeta and 13 Jbeta primers were used in PCR. Assay: immunoSEQ multiplex PCR; the TCRdb copy retains only in-frame clones and omits some. The table records more than 90,000 clones, more than 75% of them present only once. Sequencing was done on a sample of PBMCs. The sequence was collected from a woman in her sixties in good health and CMV-seronegative. The chain carries TRBV7-9 and TRBJ2-7; 8 bases are shared with TRBD1. The CDR3 DNA follows: TGTGCCAGCAGCTTGGACAGGGCCTCCTACGAGCAGTACTTC. It encodes CASSLDRASYEQYF.